This T cell receptor (beta chain) was documented in a study of shared clonotypes between healthy human individuals. Splitting of each subset's genomic DNA was done evenly across several immunoSEQ plates. Sequenced by immunoSEQ multiplex PCR; TCRdb stores in-frame clones only, minus some. The sample contains roughly 1,000,000 clones, roughly 74% of which appear only once. Points on this clone: The target antigen is unknown.

General observations from the study: About 5.2% was the fraction of naive CD4 clonotypes found shared across four donors. A generally larger estimated richness was seen in naive subsets than in memory subsets.

The study separated CD4+ cells into CD45RA+ naive and CD45RA-negative memory subsets. Losses at the gene ends were 7 bases for V and 4 bases for J; bases not matched to a gene: 10. Germline CDR1 is SGHRS and CDR2 is YFSETQ. This CDR3 has 14 amino acids. This chain uses TRBV5-1 with TRBJ1-1, with 7 bases fitting TRBD1. The TCR comes from a man aged 18 to 30 in good health. Some clones in this sample may be carry-over from other donors' samples. The sequenced sample was memory CD4+ T cells from PBMCs. Subset defined: CD45RA-negative fraction. DNA for the CDR3: TGCGCCAGCGGTCCCGGGACAGTTTCCACTGAAGCTTTCTTT. It codes for CASGPGTVSTEAFF.